This T cell receptor (beta chain) was sequenced in a study of cytomegalovirus exposure and HLA in healthy donors. This clone occurred once. Its antigen is not identified. Whole-study results and caveats: With high specificity and sensitivity, the classifier reportedly diagnosed cytomegalovirus status. According to the study, about 180 TCR beta chains were cytomegalovirus-associated.

Here immunoSEQ multiplex PCR was the method, and the copy in TCRdb shows in-frame clones only, minus some. The data show more than 120,000 clones, more than 75% seen once. This CDR3 has 15 residues. Trimming removed 9 bases from V and 0 bases from J, with 18 bases in between. Germline CDR1 LNHDA, CDR2 SQIVND (reference sequence). This chain links TRBV19 with TRBJ2-7, with D possibly TRBD1 on 6 matching bases. The TCR sequence derives from a man in his late teens or twenties in good health and CMV-seropositive. Source material: PBMCs. The DNA for the CDR3 is TGTGCCAGCCGAAACCGGGACACTATCTCCTACGAGCAGTACTTC. Residues: CASRNRDTISYEQYF. Together with reference TRBV19 and TRBJ2-7, the CDR3 gives the full variable domain: DGGITQSPKYLFRKEGQNVTLSCEQNLNHDAMYWYRQDPGQGLRLIYYSQIVNDFQKGDIAEGYSVSREKKESFPLTVTSAQKNPTAFYLCASRNRDTISYEQYFGPGTRLTVT.